The 27 T cell receptor beta chains reported below all come from one sample, sequenced in a study of tumor-infiltrating lymphocytes in primary liver carcinoma. Extraction also yielded germline DNA, while blood RNA was obtained from unsorted whole blood. TCR beta cDNA came from roughly 550 ng total RNA, primed with a constant-region primer. Slightly modified ARM-PCR with three nested multiplex PCR rounds yielded TCR beta libraries. Running 10 cycles apiece, the first two PCR rounds relied on TRBV1-TRBV30 forward primers together with a C-beta reverse primer. TCRdb re-called the multiplex PCR reads through MiXCR, storing one row per CDR3 protein. The table lists a few hundred thousand distinct CDR3 sequences, 50% to 75% of them singletons. The sample was peripheral blood. Every receptor here comes from a woman in her 30s with primary liver carcinoma and hepatitis B virus infection.

Details on this clonotype: This could be a read error, since a much larger clone is one nucleotide away. The rearrangement joins TRBV29-1 to TRBJ2-3; TRBD2 matches at 8 bases. CDR1 SQVTM and CDR2 ANQGSEA come from the germline V gene. CDR3 size: 15 residues. J was trimmed by 2 bases and V by 5 bases; bases with no gene match: 9. The CDR3 protein is CSVNMRGAATDTQYF. CDR3 bases: TGCAGCGTTAATATGCGGGGGGCAGCCACAGATACGCAGTATTTT.

Comment on this clonotype: A much larger clone lies a single base off, so this may be a read error. V is TRBV6-5 and J is TRBJ1-4; 7 bases line up with TRBD1. The CDR3 is 14 residues long. Germline CDR1 reads MNHEY; CDR2 reads SVGAGI. The CDR3 here is CASKRQGSNERLFF. The CDR3 region has the DNA TGTGCCAGCAAAAGACAGGGTTCGAATGAAAGACTGTTTTTT.

Concerning this clonotype: Possible read error: a much larger clone is one base away. DNA for the CDR3: TGCAGCGTACTGACAGTGTCTAGCACAGATACGCAGTATTTT. Protein product: CSVLTVSSTDTQYF. The chain carries TRBV29-1 and TRBJ2-3, with a possible D match to TRBD1 (5 bases). Germline V gene lookup returns CDR1 SQVTM and CDR2 ANQGSEA. The ends were cut back, 6 bases at V and 0 bases at J, with 13 bases in the middle. CDR3 length equals 14 residues.

Worth noting for this clonotype: A much bigger clone sits one base away, suggesting this may be a read error. Without the conserved terminal phenylalanine or tryptophan, this CDR3 likely stems from a read error. The genes are TRBV29-1 and TRBJ2-7, with TRBD2 matching over 9 bases. In germline, CDR1 is SQVTM, CDR2 ANQGSEA. With 7 bases clipped from V and 1 base from J, the junction kept 8 bases outside the gene matches. CDR3 length: 14 amino acids. CDR3 amino acids: CSAKSGRNSYEQYL. The CDR3 bases are TGCAGCGCCAAAAGCGGGAGGAATTCCTACGAGCAGTACTTG.

Ten or more counts support this clonotype. The chain is built from TRBV12-3 or TRBV12-4 and TRBJ2-7; 7 bases are shared with TRBD1. The CDR3 covers 14 residues. V was pared by 6 bases and J by 3 bases, with 8 bases of the junction left unmatched. For the CDR3, the DNA is TGTGCCAGCAGCAGTCACCAGGGGGTCTACGAGCAGTACTTC. This encodes CASSSHQGVYEQYF.

V usage is TRBV6-2 or TRBV6-3 and J usage is TRBJ2-7; D is uncertain. The V end lost 2 bases, the J end lost 6 bases, and 17 bases lay between the germline ends. Germline V gene sequence: CDR1 MNHEY, CDR2 SVGEGT. This CDR3 has 15 residues. The DNA for the CDR3 is TGTGCCAGCAGTTACGGAAGCGTAGGGTTTTGCGAGCAGTACTTC. Translating gives CASSYGSVGFCEQYF.

There are many counts of this clonotype. The chain has TRBV10-2 and TRBJ2-5; no definite D call. The germline V and J ends were trimmed by 0 bases and 0 bases, with 8 bases remaining between them. Per germline, CDR1 WSHSY and CDR2 SAAADI. This CDR3 contains 15 residues. The CDR3 reads CASSESFRNQETQYF. CDR3 nucleotides: TGCGCCAGCAGTGAGTCGTTTAGGAACCAAGAGACCCAGTACTTC.

CDR3 in amino acids: CASSSTGGTQPQHF. CDR3 DNA: TGTGCCAGCAGTTCGACAGGGGGAACGCAGCCCCAGCATTTT. This rearrangement joins TRBV28 to TRBJ1-5; 9 bases align to TRBD1. The CDR3 covers 14 residues. V lost 4 bases to trimming and J lost 7 bases; unmatched junction nucleotides: 5. Germline CDR1 is MDHEN and CDR2 is SYDVKM.

This clonotype was picked up one time. A much larger clone lies one base from this, so it may be a read error. The J gene is TRBJ2-1, the V gene TRBV6-6; perhaps TRBD2 as D (5 bases). Germline-derived CDR1 and CDR2 are MNHNY and SVGAGI (reference sequence). This CDR3 is 15 amino acids long. Trimming stripped 9 bases from V and 2 bases from J, with 17 bases between. The CDR3 nucleotides are TGTGCCAGATCTACCGAGTCGGGAACCTACAATGAGCAGTTCTTC. This codes for CARSTESGTYNEQFF.

V usage is TRBV5-8 and J usage is TRBJ1-5, with D possibly matching TRBD1 (5 bases). There are 16 residues in the CDR3. Trimming took 0 bases from V and 2 from J, leaving 12 bases between them. Looked up from germline, CDR1 is SGHTS and CDR2 is YDEGEE. The CDR3 DNA sequence: TGTGCCAGCAGCTTGGGAGTCCAGGGTGGCAATCAGCCCCAGCATTTT. This encodes CASSLGVQGGNQPQHF.

Worth noting for this clonotype: Just one base apart from a much larger clone, this may be a read error. This chain connects TRBV12-3 or TRBV12-4 to TRBJ2-4; 7 nucleotides line up with TRBD1. CDR3 length equals 15 residues. The CDR3 DNA reads as TGTGTCAGCAGTCCCGGACAGGCTAACAAAAACATTCAGTACTTC. Translated: CVSSPGQANKNIQYF.

On this clonotype: This may be a read error: a much more frequent sequence differs by one nucleotide. The chain joins TRBV29-1 to TRBJ2-7; 8 nucleotides match TRBD1. There are 13 residues in the CDR3. In germline, CDR1 is SQVTM, CDR2 ANQGSEA. Written as DNA, the CDR3 is TGCTGCGTTGAAGCTAGACAGGGGTACGAGCAGTACTTC. Translated: CCVEARQGYEQYF.

The chain joins TRBV28 to TRBJ2-1; 9 bases are shared with TRBD2. The CDR3 has 14 residues. CDR1 is MDHEN and CDR2 is SYDVKM in the germline V gene. V dropped 7 bases and J dropped 3; count of bases not matched to a gene: 4. For the CDR3, the DNA is TGTGCCAGCAATGGACTAGCGAGCTACAATGAGCAGTTCTTC. Translated, it gives CASNGLASYNEQFF.

The chain links TRBV5-6 to TRBJ2-4, with a weak D call TRBD2 (6 bases). Trimming removed 4 bases at V and 2 bases at J, with 10 bases between. The length of the CDR3 is 14 residues. Germline-derived CDR1 and CDR2 are SGHDT and YYEEEE. This chain's CDR3 is CASSRGGTKNIQYF. The CDR3 nucleotides are TGTGCCAGCAGCAGGGGAGGAACCAAAAACATTCAGTACTTC.

The V and J genes are TRBV12-3 or TRBV12-4 and TRBJ2-1, with 7 positions matching TRBD2. There are 15 residues in the CDR3. With 7 bases clipped from V and 4 bases from J, the junction kept 10 bases outside the gene matches. The CDR3 protein is CASTLAEFVYNEQFF. The CDR3 DNA reads TGTGCCAGCACCCTAGCGGAGTTCGTGTACAATGAGCAGTTCTTC.

Concerning this clonotype itself: This CDR3 fails to terminate in the conserved phenylalanine or tryptophan, so it likely reflects a read error. The chain joins TRBV6-5 to TRBJ1-1; weak D call: TRBD1 (5 bases). The CDR3 sequence is 13 residues long. CDR1 is MNHEY and CDR2 is SVGAGI in the germline V gene. CDR3 region: CVSNQQESTEAFY. CDR3 nucleotides: TGTGTCAGCAATCAACAGGAGTCAACTGAAGCTTTCTAT.

At least ten counts were recorded for this clonotype. The chain uses TRBV29-1 and TRBJ2-7; weak D call: TRBD1 (6 bases). Trimming pared 5 bases from V and 3 bases from J, leaving 17 bases between. The germline gives CDR1 SQVTM, CDR2 ANQGSEA. The CDR3 is 14 amino acids. The CDR3 loop reads CSVLGLTGGYEQYF. In DNA form, the CDR3 reads TGCAGCGTTTTGGGCTTGACAGGAGGCTACGAGCAGTACTTC.

This clonotype was seen a handful of times. The chain is built from TRBV5-5 and TRBJ2-7; maybe TRBD2 (6 bases). CDR1 SGHKS and CDR2 YYEKEE come from the germline V gene (reference sequence). Trimming stripped 3 bases from V and 7 bases from J, with 20 bases between. This CDR3 has 15 amino acids. CDR3 nucleotide sequence: TGTGCCAGCAGCTCACCCGGGACCCCCGGGAGAGAGCAGTACTTC. It codes for CASSSPGTPGREQYF.

The gene calls are TRBV14 and TRBJ1-2; unclear D gene. V shed 2 bases and J shed 3 bases, with 10 bases lying between them. The CDR3 covers 14 residues. Germline loops: CDR1 SGHDN, CDR2 FVKESK. The CDR3 protein is CASSQIGRDYGYTF. CDR3 coding DNA: TGTGCCAGCAGCCAAATCGGGCGTGACTATGGCTACACCTTC.

This clonotype was detected a few times. The CDR3 DNA reads as TGTGCCAGCAGCCTTCCCCTGGGACAGAACTACAATCAGCCCCAGCATTTT. Amino acid sequence: CASSLPLGQNYNQPQHF. The rearrangement links TRBV6-1 to TRBJ1-5, with TRBD1 matching over 7 bases. CDR3 length equals 17 residues. The V segment lost 6 bases and the J segment 3 bases; nucleotides outside the gene matches: 14. CDR1 is MNHNS, CDR2 SASEGT, per germline.

This clonotype has only a few counts. One end of the junction is discordant with germline, which a read error may explain. The J gene is TRBJ2-1, the V gene TRBV4-1; tentative D call: TRBD1 (5 bases). The CDR3 is made up of 16 amino acids. CDR1 is MGHRA, CDR2 YSYEKL, per germline. The CDR3 coding sequence is TGCGCCAGTAGCCCCACAGGTAGGGGAATCATCAGTGAGCAGTTCTTC. Protein sequence: CASSPTGRGIISEQFF.

On this clonotype: Lacking the conserved final phenylalanine or tryptophan, this CDR3 likely reflects a read error. The chain combines TRBV29-1 with TRBJ1-2, with D unclear. The CDR3 length is 12 residues. Per germline, CDR1 SQVTM and CDR2 ANQGSEA. CDR3 DNA: TGCAGTGTAGAGGCGTCGAGCTATGGCTACACCCTC. Amino acid sequence: CSVEASSYGYTL.

A note on this clonotype: A much larger clonotype is one base distant, so this may be a read error. This chain joins TRBV4-1 and TRBJ2-3, with D unresolved. The CDR3 is 12 residues long. Germline V gene lookup returns CDR1 MGHRA and CDR2 YSYEKL. The CDR3 DNA follows: TGCGCCAACAGCCAAGGTCCAGATACGCAGTATTTT. Translating it yields CANSQGPDTQYF.

Points on this clonotype: A much larger clone lies one base from this, so it may be a read error. The chain carries TRBV6-5 and TRBJ1-1, with D tentatively TRBD1 (5 bases). The CDR3 loop spans 17 amino acids. Per the germline V gene, CDR1 is MNHEY and CDR2 is SVGAGI. The CDR3 sequence: CAISYYSRANLNTEAFF. The DNA of the CDR3 is TGTGCCATCAGTTACTATAGCAGGGCCAACTTGAACACTGAAGCTTTCTTT.

This clonotype was detected many times. The genes are TRBV11-3 and TRBJ2-7; TRBD1 matches at 9 bases. The junction had 5 bases not matched to a gene; V was cut back by 8 bases and J by 3 bases. The length of the CDR3 is 13 residues. The germline gives CDR1 SGHNT, CDR2 YENEEA. CDR3 coding DNA: TGTGCCAGCGGGGGACAGGGTTACTACGAGCAGTACTTC. Protein product: CASGGQGYYEQYF.

As concerns this clonotype: The junction does not match germline at one end; this may be a read error. This chain uses TRBV5-6 with TRBJ2-3; D is possibly TRBD1 or TRBD2 (5 bases each). This CDR3 spans 15 amino acids. Germline V lookup: CDR1 SGHDT, CDR2 YYEEEE. The CDR3, as DNA: TGTGTCAGCAGCCCGCCCGGGACGGAGGCAGATACGCAGTATTTT. Translation gives CVSSPPGTEADTQYF.

Of note for this clonotype: This clone may be a read error of a much larger clone one base away. V gene TRBV7-9 combines with J gene TRBJ2-7; D tentatively fits TRBD1 or TRBD2 (5 bases each). This CDR3 is built from 15 residues. CDR1 and CDR2 from the germline V gene are SEHNR and FQNEAQ (reference sequence). The CDR3 is CANSLTRDPTYEQYF. The CDR3 DNA reads TGTGCCAACAGCTTAACGAGGGACCCAACCTACGAGCAGTACTTC.